Listed below are T cell receptor beta chains from one sample, sequenced in a study of cytotoxic CD8 clonotypes in ibrutinib-treated CLL. The data were produced by immunoSEQ multiplex PCR, yet TCRdb's version contains in-frame clones alone and is incomplete. This table holds about 15,000 clones, roughly 66% found once. Specimen: PBMCs, collected before ibrutinib treatment. These TCRs come from a human donor with chronic lymphocytic leukemia. Each CDR3 is given with its conserved first and last residue. A D gene is named only where the DNA matches it firmly. The size of a clone is reported for some rows only, either as once, few or many, or as a class for expanded clones.

d_gene,abundance,v_gene,j_gene,CDR3nt,CDR3aa
.,.,TRBV6-5,TRBJ1-1,TGTGCCAGCAGTTACGGGGCGGGACGGACTGAAGCTTTCTTT,CASSYGAGRTEAFF
.,few,TRBV9,TRBJ2-5,TGTGCCAGCAGCGTATTGGACGAGACCCAGTACTTC,CASSVLDETQYF
.,.,TRBV4-2,TRBJ1-3,TGTGCCAGCAGCCAAGAGGGGGTCTCTGGAAACACCATATATTTT,CASSQEGVSGNTIYF
TRBD2,few,TRBV10-3,TRBJ2-7,TGTGCCATCAGTCGGACTAGCGGGGCCTACGAGCAGTACTTC,CAISRTSGAYEQYF
.,.,TRBV27,TRBJ2-7,TGTGCCAGCAGTTTATCTAGGCGGAACGAGCAGTACTTC,CASSLSRRNEQYF
.,.,TRBV7-2,TRBJ1-2,TGTGCCAGCAGCTTACGGGACCTGGACTATGGCTACACCTTC,CASSLRDLDYGYTF
.,.,TRBV18,TRBJ2-2,TGTGCCAGCTCACCCCAGGGCGGGGAGCTGTTTTTT,CASSPQGGELFF
TRBD1,.,TRBV5-6,TRBJ1-1,TGTGCCAGCAGCGCCGACAGGGATGAAGCTTTCTTT,CASSADRDEAFF
.,.,TRBV6-5,TRBJ1-3,TGTGCCAGCAAAAGAGGGGCAGGGACTGGAAACACCATATATTTT,CASKRGAGTGNTIYF
.,.,TRBV2,TRBJ1-3,TGTGCCAGCAGTGTTATATGGTTCTCTGGAAACACCATATATTTT,CASSVIWFSGNTIYF